Shown below are 2 T cell receptor beta chains from a single sample sequenced in a study of CD8+CD57+ T cells in acquired aplastic anemia. Template material for TCR beta VDJ and CDR3 profiling consisted of genomic DNA. Each CDR3 protein gets one entry after TCRdb re-called the reads with MiXCR. This table has under 200,000 distinct CDR3 sequences, about 48% appearing once. Patients chosen for sequencing had shown CD8+CD57+ cell expansion by flow cytometry. The sequenced sample was sorted CD4+, CD8+, or CD8+CD57+ T cells (not recorded which) from PBMCs. The source is a human donor with aplastic anemia.

This clonotype was detected ten times or more. V usage is TRBV12-3 or TRBV12-4 and J usage is TRBJ1-1; 10 bases align to TRBD1. The V and J ends lost 6 bases and 0 bases, in that order; junction bases with no gene match: 7. The length of the CDR3 is 16 residues. The CDR3 region is CASSPGTGEMNTEAFF. DNA for the CDR3: TGTGCCAGCAGCCCCGGGACAGGGGAAATGAACACTGAAGCTTTCTTT.

V is TRBV24-1 and J is TRBJ2-2, with D tentatively TRBD1 (5 bases). The germline V gene encodes CDR1 KGHDR and CDR2 SFDVKD. V was clipped by 7 bases and J by 3 bases, with 14 bases between them. This CDR3 spans 15 amino acids. The CDR3 nucleotides read TGTGCCACCAGCCCCCAGGGAAGGGACACCGGGGAGCTGTTTTTT. This gives the protein CATSPQGRDTGELFF.